The rows below give T cell receptor beta chains drawn from one sample of a study of shared clonotypes between healthy human individuals. Profiled with immunoSEQ multiplex PCR; TCRdb holds only in-frame clones, not every one. Seen here are roughly 2.1 million clones, 85% to 95% observed once, and the top ten hold 1.5% to 2%. Sample: naive CD8+ T cells from PBMCs. The receptors were gathered from a man aged 18-30 years in good health. Some clones in this sample may be carry-over from other donors' samples. Each CDR3 is given with its conserved first and last residue. The D gene is left open where the match is weak.

CDR3nt	CDR3aa	d_gene	v_gene	j_gene
TGTGCCAGCAGCTTAGGTCCCTTCTCTGGAAACACCATATATTTT	CASSLGPFSGNTIYF	NA	TRBV7-8	TRBJ1-3
TGTGCCAGCTCACCTCCCCCAGTAGGGGGAGGTTCCGGGGAGCTGTTTTTT	CASSPPPVGGGSGELFF	NA	TRBV18	TRBJ2-2
TGTGCCAGCAGTTTTGGACGAAGCCCGAACTATGGCTACACCTTC	CASSFGRSPNYGYTF	NA	TRBV27	TRBJ1-2
TGTGCCAGTAGTATGGGCCTAGGGGAGGAGACCCAGTACTTC	CASSMGLGEETQYF	NA	TRBV19	TRBJ2-5
TGTGCCAGCAGCCGTCTTGCGGCGCCTAGCTCCTACAATGAGCAGTTCTTC	CASSRLAAPSSYNEQFF	NA	TRBV7-3	TRBJ2-1
TGTGCCATCGGGGCACGCCGTCAAGAGTTCGACGAGCAGTACTTC	CAIGARRQEFDEQYF	NA	TRBV10-3	TRBJ2-7
TGCAGCGTAAAGGGGTATAATGAGCAGTTCTTC	CSVKGYNEQFF	NA	TRBV29-1	TRBJ2-1
TGCGCCAGCAGCCCGCTCGGGGGGGGGACCACTACCTCCTACGAGCAGTACTTC	CASSPLGGGTTTSYEQYF	TRBD2	TRBV5-1	TRBJ2-7
TGTGCCAGCAGCTCAACCCCTACTGGACCCTCTGAAGCTTTCTTT	CASSSTPTGPSEAFF	NA	TRBV7-3	TRBJ1-1
TGTGCCAGCAGCGCCACTCGGGACAGGAGCTACGAGCAGTACTTC	CASSATRDRSYEQYF	TRBD1	TRBV7-6	TRBJ2-7
TGTGCCAGCCGCGATCGGACAGGGGATTACGAGCAGTACTTC	CASRDRTGDYEQYF	TRBD1	TRBV27	TRBJ2-7
TGTGCCAGCAGCTTAAGGTGGGGATCCTACGAGCAGTACTTC	CASSLRWGSYEQYF	NA	TRBV7-6	TRBJ2-7
TGTGCCAGCAGCTTAGCGGGACAGTACAATGAGCAGTTCTTC	CASSLAGQYNEQFF	NA	TRBV5-4	TRBJ2-1
TGTGCCAGCAGTTACTCGTTACTAGCGGGCAATGAGCAGTTCTTC	CASSYSLLAGNEQFF	TRBD2	TRBV6-5	TRBJ2-1
TGTGCCAGCAGTTTATCCGCCACCTACGAGCAGTACTTC	CASSLSATYEQYF	NA	TRBV27	TRBJ2-7